These T cell receptor beta chains were read from a single sample in a study of blood T cell repertoires in COVID-19. This table comes from immunoSEQ multiplex PCR, and its TCRdb copy is limited to in-frame clones, with some not included. This sample has some 100,000 clones, with around 90% found just once. Sequenced sample: peripheral blood. These receptors all stem from a human donor with active COVID-19. The donor label of this sample is uncertain. Each CDR3 is given with its conserved first and last residue. Each record gives: D gene, J gene, V gene, clone size, CDR3 DNA, CDR3 protein. The D gene is left open where the match is weak. Size values are once, few and many counts, or a class for expanded clones, and some rows have none.

D gene: TRBD2
J gene: TRBJ2-7
V gene: TRBV11-1
clone size: few
CDR3 DNA: TGTGCCAGCAGCCTCCCTTTACTAGCGGGGGGGTACGAGCAGTACTTC
CDR3 protein: CASSLPLLAGGYEQYF

D gene: -
J gene: TRBJ1-5
V gene: TRBV27
clone size: -
CDR3 DNA: TGTGCCAGCAGGAGGGCTCAATCCACTCAGCCCCAGCATTTT
CDR3 protein: CASRRAQSTQPQHF

D gene: -
J gene: TRBJ1-1
V gene: TRBV12-3/TRBV12-4
clone size: few
CDR3 DNA: TGTGCCAGCTTTGGACGGAGGTTTGAAGCTTTCTTT
CDR3 protein: CASFGRRFEAFF

D gene: -
J gene: TRBJ1-2
V gene: TRBV14
clone size: -
CDR3 DNA: TGTGCCAGCAGCCAAGATCCAACAGGGCGGAATGGTGGCTACACCTTC
CDR3 protein: CASSQDPTGRNGGYTF

D gene: -
J gene: TRBJ1-2
V gene: TRBV9
clone size: -
CDR3 DNA: TGTGCCAGCAGCTCCTTTTCCTATGGCTACACCTTC
CDR3 protein: CASSSFSYGYTF

D gene: -
J gene: TRBJ1-1
V gene: TRBV19
clone size: -
CDR3 DNA: TGTGCCAGTAGTATAGTTTTTAAACATGAAGCTTTCTTT
CDR3 protein: CASSIVFKHEAFF

D gene: -
J gene: TRBJ2-2
V gene: TRBV7-3
clone size: -
CDR3 DNA: TGTGCCAGCAGCCTAGGCGGGGACACCGGGGAGCTGTTTTTT
CDR3 protein: CASSLGGDTGELFF

D gene: TRBD1
J gene: TRBJ1-2
V gene: TRBV27
clone size: -
CDR3 DNA: TGTGCCAGCAGTTTAACCGGGGGACAGGGGAGCGGCTACACCTTC
CDR3 protein: CASSLTGGQGSGYTF

D gene: -
J gene: TRBJ2-2
V gene: TRBV6-1
clone size: -
CDR3 DNA: TGTGCCAGCAGTGAAGCGATACTAGGAGGCACCGGGGAGCTGTTTTTT
CDR3 protein: CASSEAILGGTGELFF

D gene: TRBD2
J gene: TRBJ2-3
V gene: TRBV9
clone size: -
CDR3 DNA: TGTGCCAGTGGGGGGGACCAAATTTCAGATACGCAGTATTTT
CDR3 protein: CASGGDQISDTQYF

D gene: -
J gene: TRBJ2-3
V gene: TRBV4-2
clone size: -
CDR3 DNA: TGTGCCAGCAGCCAAGTAGATACTGATACGCAGTATTTT
CDR3 protein: CASSQVDTDTQYF

D gene: TRBD2
J gene: TRBJ2-5
V gene: TRBV6-1
clone size: -
CDR3 DNA: TGTGCCAGCAGTGTGACTAGCGGGGGGGCTGTAGAGACCCAGTACTTC
CDR3 protein: CASSVTSGGAVETQYF

D gene: -
J gene: TRBJ1-1
V gene: TRBV4-1
clone size: -
CDR3 DNA: TGCGCCAGCAGACAGACGAACACTGAAGCTTTCTTT
CDR3 protein: CASRQTNTEAFF

D gene: TRBD2
J gene: TRBJ2-5
V gene: TRBV5-4
clone size: -
CDR3 DNA: TGTGCCAGCAGCTCTAGCGGGGGGGCATTGGTGGAGACCCAGTACTTC
CDR3 protein: CASSSSGGALVETQYF

D gene: -
J gene: TRBJ2-7
V gene: TRBV4-1
clone size: -
CDR3 DNA: TGCGCCAGCAGCCAAATGGCGGGGGCCCTTGGAGAGCAGTACTTC
CDR3 protein: CASSQMAGALGEQYF

D gene: TRBD1
J gene: TRBJ1-1
V gene: TRBV4-1
clone size: -
CDR3 DNA: TGCGCCAGCAGCCCTACCCAGGGGGCGGATGAAGCTTTCTTT
CDR3 protein: CASSPTQGADEAFF

D gene: TRBD2
J gene: TRBJ2-2
V gene: TRBV7-8
clone size: -
CDR3 DNA: TGTGCCAGCAGCTTAGTCTCCCAGCTAGCGGGGAGCACCGGGGAGCTGTTTTTT
CDR3 protein: CASSLVSQLAGSTGELFF

D gene: TRBD2
J gene: TRBJ2-3
V gene: TRBV4-2
clone size: -
CDR3 DNA: TGTGCCAGCAGCCAAGCGGGACTAGCGGCAGATACGCAGTATTTT
CDR3 protein: CASSQAGLAADTQYF

D gene: -
J gene: TRBJ1-1
V gene: TRBV7-8
clone size: -
CDR3 DNA: TGTGCCAGCATCCCAGGATCTATGAACACTGAAGCTTTCTTT
CDR3 protein: CASIPGSMNTEAFF

D gene: TRBD2
J gene: TRBJ2-5
V gene: TRBV7-9
clone size: -
CDR3 DNA: TGTGCCAGCAGCCTAGAGGGACTAGCGGGGGGAGAGACCCAGTACTTC
CDR3 protein: CASSLEGLAGGETQYF

D gene: TRBD2
J gene: TRBJ2-1
V gene: TRBV5-1
clone size: -
CDR3 DNA: TGCGCCAGCAGCTTCGGGACTAACAATGAGCAGTTCTTC
CDR3 protein: CASSFGTNNEQFF

D gene: -
J gene: TRBJ1-5
V gene: TRBV7-9
clone size: -
CDR3 DNA: TGTGCCAGCAGCTTCACAGGGTGGGGACAGCCCCAGCATTTT
CDR3 protein: CASSFTGWGQPQHF

D gene: TRBD1
J gene: TRBJ1-6
V gene: TRBV6-5
clone size: -
CDR3 DNA: TGTGCCAGCAGCCCGGGGTGGGACAGTAATTCACCCCTCCACTTT
CDR3 protein: CASSPGWDSNSPLHF

D gene: TRBD1
J gene: TRBJ2-2
V gene: TRBV23-1
clone size: -
CDR3 DNA: TGCGCCAGCAGTCATTCGGGACAGACTTACACCGGGGAGCTGTTTTTT
CDR3 protein: CASSHSGQTYTGELFF

D gene: -
J gene: TRBJ2-3
V gene: TRBV3-1/TRBV3-2
clone size: -
CDR3 DNA: TGTGCCAGCAGCCAAGGCCGGGGCACAGATACGCAGTATTTT
CDR3 protein: CASSQGRGTDTQYF

D gene: -
J gene: TRBJ2-1
V gene: TRBV11-2
clone size: -
CDR3 DNA: TGTGCCAGCAGCCCCAATCTAGGGGGCAATGAGCAGTTCTTC
CDR3 protein: CASSPNLGGNEQFF

D gene: -
J gene: TRBJ1-3
V gene: TRBV10-2
clone size: once
CDR3 DNA: TGCGCCAGCACCGCCGGAGGGCTAGGAAACACCATATATTTT
CDR3 protein: CASTAGGLGNTIYF

D gene: TRBD1
J gene: TRBJ2-3
V gene: TRBV29-1
clone size: -
CDR3 DNA: TGCAGCGTTGGACAGGGTAATGCAGATACGCAGTATTTT
CDR3 protein: CSVGQGNADTQYF

D gene: TRBD2
J gene: TRBJ2-1
V gene: TRBV9
clone size: -
CDR3 DNA: TGTGCCAGCAGCGTAGCGGGACTAGCGATGGGTGAGCAGTTCTTC
CDR3 protein: CASSVAGLAMGEQFF

D gene: -
J gene: TRBJ2-1
V gene: TRBV4-3
clone size: -
CDR3 DNA: TGCGCCAGCAGCCAAGATCGGGGGAGTGAGCAGTTCTTC
CDR3 protein: CASSQDRGSEQFF

D gene: -
J gene: TRBJ2-1
V gene: TRBV24-1
clone size: -
CDR3 DNA: TGTGCCACCGGGAGGGGGGGCGATGAGCAGTTCTTC
CDR3 protein: CATGRGGDEQFF

D gene: -
J gene: TRBJ1-1
V gene: TRBV15
clone size: -
CDR3 DNA: TGTGCCACCAGCCGAACAGACAACACTGAAGCTTTCTTT
CDR3 protein: CATSRTDNTEAFF

D gene: TRBD2
J gene: TRBJ2-3
V gene: TRBV7-3
clone size: -
CDR3 DNA: TGTGCCAGCAGCTTAAGCGTAGCGGGGGGGCTTAGTGAGCAGTATTTT
CDR3 protein: CASSLSVAGGLSEQYF

D gene: -
J gene: TRBJ2-2
V gene: TRBV6-5
clone size: -
CDR3 DNA: TGTGCCAGCAGCCGCACGACAGACACCGGGGAGCTGTTTTTT
CDR3 protein: CASSRTTDTGELFF

D gene: TRBD1
J gene: TRBJ2-7
V gene: TRBV6-4
clone size: -
CDR3 DNA: TGTGCCAGCAGTGAGAGGGGGACAGTTTCCTACGAGCAGTACTTC
CDR3 protein: CASSERGTVSYEQYF

D gene: TRBD2
J gene: TRBJ2-7
V gene: TRBV5-1
clone size: -
CDR3 DNA: TGCGCCAGCAGCTTGGTTTCCAGCGGGGGTAACTACGAGCAGTACTTC
CDR3 protein: CASSLVSSGGNYEQYF